This T cell receptor (beta chain) was identified in a study of T-cell memory formation after mild COVID-19. This clonotype was counted ten times or more. The CDR3 is 10 residues long. V lost 3 bases and J 8 bases, leaving 4 bases between the germline ends. One entry per CDR3 protein results from TCRdb running MiXCR on the 5' RACE reads. Seen here are under 350,000 distinct CDR3 sequences, roughly 15% observed once, and the top ten hold around 23%. This TCR was sampled from a man between 18 and 35 years old who had mild COVID-19 (a few samples of this study predate the infection). Cell type and time point are not known. Source material: PBMCs or a T cell subset sorted from them (not recorded which). The chain combines TRBV12-3 or TRBV12-4 with TRBJ1-2; D unresolved. The CDR3 protein is CASSFSGYTF. DNA of the CDR3: TGTGCCAGCAGTTTTTCCGGCTACACCTTC.